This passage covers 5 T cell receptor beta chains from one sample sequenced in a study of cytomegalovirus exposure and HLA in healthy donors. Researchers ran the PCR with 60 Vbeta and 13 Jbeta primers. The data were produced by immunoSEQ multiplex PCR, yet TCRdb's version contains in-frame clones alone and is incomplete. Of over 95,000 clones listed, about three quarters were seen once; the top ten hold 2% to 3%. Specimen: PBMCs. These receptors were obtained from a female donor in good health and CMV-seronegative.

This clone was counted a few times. CDR3 sequence (DNA): TGTGCCAGCACTCAAAAGGGACTAGCGGTTAACACCGGGGAGCTGTTTTTT. It codes for CASTQKGLAVNTGELFF. The chain uses TRBV4-2 and TRBJ2-2, with 11 positions matching TRBD2. V trimming: 7 bases; J trimming: 2 bases; junction bases outside the gene matches: 9. CDR3 length equals 17 residues. The germline V gene encodes CDR1 LGHNA and CDR2 YNFKEQ.

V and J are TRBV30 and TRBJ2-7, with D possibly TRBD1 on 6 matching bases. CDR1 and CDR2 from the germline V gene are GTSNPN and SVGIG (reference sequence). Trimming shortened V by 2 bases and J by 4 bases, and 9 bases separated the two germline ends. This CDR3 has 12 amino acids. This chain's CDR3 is CAWSKQGYEQYF. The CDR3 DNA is TGTGCCTGGAGTAAACAGGGATACGAGCAGTACTTC.

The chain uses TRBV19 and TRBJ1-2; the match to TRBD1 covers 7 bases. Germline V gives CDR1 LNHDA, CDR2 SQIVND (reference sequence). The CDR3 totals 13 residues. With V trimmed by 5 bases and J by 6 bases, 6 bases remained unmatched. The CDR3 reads CASSFTQGDGYTF. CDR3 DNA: TGTGCCAGTAGTTTTACGCAGGGGGATGGCTACACCTTC.

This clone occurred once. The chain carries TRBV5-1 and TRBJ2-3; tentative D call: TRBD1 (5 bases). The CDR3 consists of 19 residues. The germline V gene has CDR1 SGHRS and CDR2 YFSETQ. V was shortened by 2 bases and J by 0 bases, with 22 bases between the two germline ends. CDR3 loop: CASSFPQTATESSTDTQYF. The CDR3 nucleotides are TGCGCCAGCAGCTTCCCTCAGACTGCGACAGAGTCTAGCACAGATACGCAGTATTTT.

Here the CDR3 reads CASSSEGQEYEQYF. The CDR3 DNA sequence: TGTGCCAGCAGTTCCGAAGGACAGGAATACGAGCAGTACTTC. The chain has TRBV27 and TRBJ2-7; 7 nucleotides align to TRBD1. V dropped 4 bases and J dropped 4; count of bases not matched to a gene: 7. This CDR3 region has 14 residues. The germline V gene has CDR1 MNHEY and CDR2 SMNVEV (reference sequence).